This TCR beta chain derives from a study of T cells in Graves' hyperthyroidism and ophthalmopathy (dated by TCRdb to about 2019). Study-wide context: Peripheral blood was sampled at the time of initial diagnosis, prior to any treatment. To identify distinguishing TCR V-J signatures, a discovery cohort of around 100 patients was used, comprising some 45 with Graves' ophthalmopathy and 57 with stable Graves' hyperthyroidism. An independent validation cohort of around 19 hyperthyroidism patients and 15 or so patients who later progressed to ophthalmopathy tested prospective prediction of ophthalmopathy. The approximately 100 discovery patients were divided at random into training and test sets in a 7:3 ratio. The study also compared thyroid tissue and blood T-cell repertoires from 5 to 7 Graves' hyperthyroidism patients. After sampling, hyperthyroidism patients received methimazole starting at 30 mg daily, and ophthalmopathy patients received high-dose intravenous methylprednisolone. TCR Vbeta CDR3 sequencing of some 140 peripheral blood samples (under 45 ophthalmopathy, over 70 hyperthyroidism and roughly 17 progressor patients) is reported in the paper.

This clonotype was seen a handful of times. Its cognate antigen has yet to be identified. It has no much larger one-base neighbor in the sample; base qualities were not kept. Amplification of TCR beta CDR3 regions was carried out from RNA transcripts. The first round of RT-PCR for the TCR CDR3 was performed with the HTBI primer set and the Qiagen OneStep RT-PCR kit. Libraries were constructed in a second round of multiplex PCR, after which size selection and purification were performed. Paired-end sequencing of the libraries was performed with 100 bp reads on an Illumina HiSeq2000. Per the source publication's procedure: SOAPnuke was used to process the raw data, removing reads that contained adapters or uncalled bases, had a mean Phred below 15, or lacked an exact match to the constant primer or identifier. High-quality paired reads were merged with COPE v1.2.5, and unique nucleotide sequences were defined as clonotypes. Clonotypes were aligned to IMGT TRBV, TRBD and TRBJ reference segments using MiTCR v1.1. The analysis included only V-J combinations with a frequency above 0.0001, which together covered 99% to 99.2% of the repertoires. A TCS score was defined as the ratio of F50 (clonal expansion) to E x V (chaos), with BLOSUM62-based TCRdist applied between CDR3 peptides within each V-J. Welch's t-statistics and random forest reduced around 550 V-J features to 13, which were used in a naive Bayes classifier (R e1071). TCRdb trimmed public reads at Q25 via fastp, called clones via MiXCR and kept in-frame beta chains. When rows share a CDR3 protein, they turn into one entry using the most common DNA and genes. These V and J calls originate from TCRdb's pipeline instead of the authors' own analysis. This sample holds 450,000 to 650,000 distinct CDR3 sequences; 17% were observed only once. The ten largest clones add up to 15% to 20% of the sample.

General study outcomes and caveats: Most expanded thyroid clonotypes (frequency above 0.001) were also detected in blood, suggesting blood repertoires may reflect thyroid immune responses. During validation, the model predicted progression to ophthalmopathy a median of about 5.9 months ahead of onset, with more than 60% sensitivity and roughly 75% specificity. Sample size was not statistically predetermined, and investigators were not blinded to group allocation. A model built on a 13 V-J signature distinguished ophthalmopathy from stable hyperthyroidism, reaching about 88% sensitivity and 81.08% specificity in cross-validation and 80%/75% in testing.

Moderately to severely active disease, a Clinical Activity Score of at least 3, a NOSPECS grade of at least 4, and a duration under 3 months were present in ophthalmopathy patients. Exclusion was applied to patients with uncontrolled infections, other autoimmune diseases, pregnancy or lactation. Clinical symptoms, serum thyroxine and TRAb, thyroid ultrasound, and orbital computed tomography formed the basis for the diagnoses. PBMCs were separated from approximately 10 ml of fresh peripheral blood using Ficoll-Paque density gradient centrifugation. Trizol reagent was used to extract total RNA, and RNA quality was then checked on an Agilent 2100 Bioanalyzer. Sequencing was carried out using blood. The sequence derives from a young woman with Graves' ophthalmopathy.

The bases read TGTGCCAGCAGCCGGGACAGGGCGGACGGGGAGCTGTTTTTT. This encodes CASSRDRADGELFF. The sequence links TRBV5-4 to TRBJ2-2, with 9 junctional bases fitting TRBD1. As encoded in the germline V gene (reference sequence), CDR1 is SGHNT while CDR2 is YYREEE. Counted from cysteine to phenylalanine, this CDR3 has 14 amino acids. The entry retains the CDR3 DNA only, 42 bases that are in frame from base 1. Trimming takes 4 bases off V and 7 bases off J; junction bases not matched to a gene: 5.